This T cell receptor beta chain was observed in a study of siplizumab effects on memory and regulatory T cells. Whole-study results and caveats: Most alloreactive clones went unmapped to unstimulated subsets; only a minor fraction mapped. Apparently more diverse than memory cells, naive T cells also seemed major alloresponse contributors.

Profiling relied on immunoSEQ multiplex PCR, and the TCRdb table lists in-frame clones only, not all of them. The data contain approximately 92,000 clones, just under 95% of them singletons. A note on this clone: The antigen is not known.

The CDR3 totals 14 residues. V gave up 0 bases and J gave up 7 bases; unmatched junction bases: 4. Per the germline V gene, CDR1 is SGDLS and CDR2 is YYNGEE. This sequence joins TRBV9 and TRBJ2-1; 7 bases are a match to TRBD1. The sample comprised non-Treg CD4+ T cells sorted from blood. This receptor was obtained from a human donor in good health. CDR3 residues: CASSVGQGANEQFF. The CDR3 DNA is TGTGCCAGCAGCGTAGGACAGGGTGCAAATGAGCAGTTCTTC. The variable domain in full, completed from reference TRBV9 and TRBJ2-1, reads DSGVTQTPKHLITATGQRVTLRCSPRSGDLSVYWYQQSLDQGLQFLIQYYNGEERAKGNILERFSAQQFPDLHSELNLSSLELGDSALYFCASSVGQGANEQFFGPGTRLTVL.